The 15 T cell receptor beta chains in this list originate from one sample, sequenced in a study of OX40 agonist ivuxolimab in advanced cancers. TCRdb's copy holds only in-frame clones and misses some; the assay was immunoSEQ multiplex PCR. In the table there are roughly 110,000 clones, 90% of which are singletons. Sequencing was performed on CD4+ or CD8+ T cells sorted from blood, taken in a trial of the OX40 agonist ivuxolimab. The receptor set was obtained from an adult with an advanced solid tumor such as melanoma, head and neck, liver or kidney cancer.

The table lists this clone with a count of one. CDR3 region: CASSPDGPRRDTQYF. As DNA, the CDR3 is TGTGCCAGCTCACCAGACGGACCGCGGAGGGATACGCAGTATTTT. The V and J genes are TRBV18 and TRBJ2-3, with D perhaps TRBD2 (5 bases). Germline-derived CDR1 and CDR2 are KGHSH and LQKENI. The V and J ends lost 2 bases and 6 bases respectively, with 15 bases between them. The CDR3 contains 15 residues.

The sample holds one count of this clone. The gene calls are TRBV5-1 and TRBJ1-4; D possibly corresponds to TRBD1 (6 bases). The CDR3 has 15 residues. V lost 0 bases, J lost 3 bases, and 9 bases lay in between. Germline V CDR1 and CDR2: SGHRS, YFSETQ. The CDR3: CASSLVGAANEKLFF. The CDR3 coding sequence is TGCGCCAGCAGCTTGGTGGGGGCAGCTAATGAAAAACTGTTTTTT.

The V and J genes are TRBV30 and TRBJ1-5, with 11 positions matching TRBD1. In germline, CDR1 is GTSNPN, CDR2 SVGIG (reference sequence). CDR3 length: 16 residues. Trimming at V came to 0 bases and at J to 4 bases, leaving 5 bases not matched to a gene. CDR3 coding DNA: TGTGCCTGGAGTGTATGGGGGACAGGGGGAAATCAGCCCCAGCATTTT. Protein: CAWSVWGTGGNQPQHF.

This sequence joins TRBV19 and TRBJ2-2; tentatively, D is TRBD1 (6 bases). The germline V and J ends were trimmed by 4 bases and 2 bases, with 8 bases remaining between them. Germline V lookup: CDR1 LNHDA, CDR2 SQIVND (reference sequence). The length of the CDR3 is 14 residues. The CDR3 sequence: CASSTTGNTGELFF. The CDR3 DNA follows: TGTGCCAGTAGTACGACAGGCAACACCGGGGAGCTGTTTTTT.

The table lists this clone with a count of one. V is TRBV29-1 and J is TRBJ1-3; TRBD1 matches at 7 bases. The junction had 4 bases not matched to a gene; V was cut back by 6 bases and J by 2 bases. Germline CDR1 is SQVTM and CDR2 is ANQGSEA. CDR3 length: 13 residues. The CDR3 protein is CSVYDRAGNTIYF. The CDR3 bases are TGCAGCGTATATGACAGGGCTGGAAACACCATATATTTT.

The chain couples TRBV28 to TRBJ1-2; no clear D gene. This CDR3 is 12 amino acids long. V was cut by 3 bases and J by 8 bases, with 10 bases left in between. Germline-derived CDR1 and CDR2 are MDHEN and SYDVKM. The CDR3 region is CASSLRVAGYTF. DNA of the CDR3: TGTGCCAGCAGTTTGAGGGTTGCCGGCTACACCTTC.

This clone was seen once. The rearrangement links TRBV18 to TRBJ2-2, with D uncertain. CDR3 length: 15 amino acids. With 0 bases removed from V and 6 bases from J, the gap between germline ends came to 11 bases. Germline V lookup: CDR1 KGHSH, CDR2 LQKENI. As DNA, the CDR3 is TGTGCCAGCTCACCACCGGCAGGCCCCTCCGGGGAGCTGTTTTTT. Its protein is CASSPPAGPSGELFF.

V is TRBV4-1 and J is TRBJ1-2, with D hard to call. The ends were cut back, 0 bases at V and 10 bases at J, with 21 bases in the middle. The CDR3 has 16 amino acids. The germline gives CDR1 MGHRA, CDR2 YSYEKL. The CDR3 spells CASSQDRTSRPRAYTF. For the CDR3, the DNA is TGCGCCAGCAGCCAAGATCGCACATCCCGCCCCCGTGCCTACACCTTC.

V and J are TRBV9 and TRBJ2-1, with D perhaps given as TRBD1 or TRBD2 (6 bases each). Germline CDR1 SGDLS, CDR2 YYNGEE. V lost 6 bases, J lost 0 bases, and 22 bases lay in between. The CDR3 totals 18 residues. The CDR3 here is CASTPGFGGSPSYNEQFF. In DNA, the CDR3 is TGTGCCAGCACCCCAGGGTTCGGGGGCTCCCCCTCCTACAATGAGCAGTTCTTC. Full variable domain (missing parts from reference TRBV9 and TRBJ2-1): DSGVTQTPKHLITATGQRVTLRCSPRSGDLSVYWYQQSLDQGLQFLIQYYNGEERAKGNILERFSAQQFPDLHSELNLSSLELGDSALYFCASTPGFGGSPSYNEQFFGPGTRLTVL.

The rearrangement uses TRBV7-2 and TRBJ2-7; tentatively, D is TRBD2 (6 bases). Germline-derived CDR1 and CDR2 are SGHTA and FQGNSA. This CDR3 is built from 13 residues. Deletions cut 0 bases from V and 5 bases from J, with 8 bases between. As DNA, the CDR3 is TGTGCCAGCAGCTTAGCGCGGGGAGACGAGCAGTACTTC. Its protein is CASSLARGDEQYF.

The V gene is TRBV19, the J gene TRBJ2-7, with D possibly being TRBD1 (6 bases). Germline assignment: CDR1 LNHDA and CDR2 SQIVND (reference sequence). The CDR3 contains 14 residues. With 4 bases removed from V and 5 bases from J, the gap between germline ends came to 15 bases. Here the CDR3 DNA reads TGTGCCAGTAGTAAAAGCCAGGGGACCCACGAGCAGTACTTC. It yields the protein CASSKSQGTHEQYF.

V gene TRBV10-3 combines with J gene TRBJ1-2; no reliable D call. CDR3 length equals 11 residues. V lost 4 bases, J lost 8 bases, and 8 bases lay in between. Looked up from germline, CDR1 is ENHRY and CDR2 is SYGVKD. The CDR3 coding sequence is TGTGCCATCAGTGCCTCGGAAGGCTACACCTTC. It is translated as CAISASEGYTF.

The V and J genes are TRBV15 and TRBJ2-7, with 11 bases matching TRBD1. CDR1 and CDR2 (germline): LNHNV, YYDKDF (reference sequence). CDR3 length equals 16 residues. Trimming took 2 bases from V and 6 from J; bases not matched to a gene: 9. The CDR3 sequence: CATSRTLGQGAGEQYF. CDR3 in DNA: TGTGCCACCAGCAGAACCCTTGGACAGGGGGCGGGCGAGCAGTACTTC.

The chain links TRBV7-2 to TRBJ2-3; D remains unclear. Germline CDR1 reads SGHTA; CDR2 reads FQGNSA. Trimming took 0 bases from V and 2 from J, leaving 6 bases between them. CDR3 length: 14 residues. CDR3 bases: TGTGCCAGCAGCTTAGCCCCCCTCACAGATACGCAGTATTTT. Residues: CASSLAPLTDTQYF.

This chain connects TRBV28 to TRBJ2-1; TRBD2 matches 7 bases. The J segment lost 7 bases and the V segment lost 4 bases, leaving 13 bases of the junction unmatched. Per germline, CDR1 MDHEN and CDR2 SYDVKM. The CDR3 is 16 amino acids. The CDR3: CASSSTGTGGGNEQFF. CDR3 DNA sequence: TGTGCCAGCAGTTCGACCGGGACGGGGGGAGGAAATGAGCAGTTCTTC.